These 28 T cell receptor beta chains were all obtained from the same sample, sequenced in a study of CXCR3-negative and CXCR3-positive naive CD8 T cells. Study-level results: More hydrophobic TRB CDR3s were found in CXCR3-positive naive cells than in CXCR3-negative naive cells.

These receptors have no identified antigens. The authors prepared UMI-labeled TRB cDNA libraries by 5' RACE. Each CDR3 protein gets one entry in TCRdb, which reprocessed the 5' RACE reads and gives no DNA. Here the sample table reports around 63,000 distinct CDR3 sequences. The source material was naive CXCR3+ CD8+ T cells from blood. This sample's subset: CD45RO-CCR7+CD27+CD95- naive CD8+ T cells expressing CXCR3 (TNR3+). The receptor set was obtained from a human donor in good health. Some clones in this sample may be carry-over from other donors' samples.

The chain recombines TRBV12-3 or TRBV12-4 with TRBJ2-1; lacking DNA, the TRBD1 call made by TCRdb goes unchecked. The CDR3 consists of 14 residues. The CDR3 loop reads CASSWAGYIDEQFF.

CDR3 in amino acids: CAAAGNTGELFF. This chain joins TRBV28 and TRBJ2-2. Germline V lookup: CDR1 MDHEN, CDR2 SYDVKM. CDR3 length: 12 residues. The full variable domain, in which reference TRBV28 and TRBJ2-2 provide the parts outside the CDR3, is DVKVTQSSRYLVKRTGEKVFLECVQDMDHENMFWYRQDPGLGLRLIYFSYDVKMKEKGDIPEGYSVSREKKERFSLILESASTNQTSMYLCAAAGNTGELFFGEGSRLTVL.

The chain combines TRBV14 with TRBJ2-3; TCRdb's D call, TRBD1, is unchecked because there is no DNA. CDR1 is SGHDN and CDR2 is FVKESK in the germline V gene. The CDR3 is 15 residues long. CDR3 sequence: CASSQTTGVGDTQYF.

The V gene is TRBV3-1, the J gene TRBJ2-2; TCRdb reports TRBD1, a call that lacks DNA to check it against. Germline-derived CDR1 and CDR2 are LGHDT and YNNKEL (reference sequence). This CDR3 spans 15 amino acids. The CDR3 sequence is CASKPPGQKAGELFF.

The chain has TRBV4-1 and TRBJ1-1; TCRdb lists TRBD1, though no DNA is available to test this call. Germline-derived CDR1 and CDR2 are MGHRA and YSYEKL. CDR3 length equals 18 residues. CDR3 region: CASSQDERPTGGTTEAFF.

The J gene is TRBJ2-1, the V gene TRBV29-1. The CDR3 contains 12 residues. CDR1 and CDR2 from the germline V gene are SQVTM and ANQGSEA. CDR3: CSVEAITNEQFF.

This chain joins TRBV15 and TRBJ2-1. The germline V gene has CDR1 LNHNV and CDR2 YYDKDF (reference sequence). This CDR3 contains 16 residues. Here the CDR3 reads CATRLTLDLVDNEQFF.

V and J are TRBV28 and TRBJ2-5. Germline V gene data show CDR1 as MDHEN and CDR2 as SYDVKM. The CDR3 has 11 residues. The CDR3 loop reads CASRSQETQYF.

The rearrangement uses TRBV19 and TRBJ2-7; the D gene TCRdb calls, TRBD1, cannot be checked with no DNA. CDR1 and CDR2 (germline): LNHDA, SQIVND (reference sequence). The CDR3 contains 18 residues. The chain's CDR3 is CASSIEIVGQGSNYEQYF. Full variable domain (missing parts from reference TRBV19 and TRBJ2-7): DGGITQSPKYLFRKEGQNVTLSCEQNLNHDAMYWYRQDPGQGLRLIYYSQIVNDFQKGDIAEGYSVSREKKESFPLTVTSAQKNPTAFYLCASSIEIVGQGSNYEQYFGPGTRLTVT.

The rearrangement uses TRBV6-2 or TRBV6-3 and TRBJ2-3. Germline lookup yields CDR1 MNHEY and CDR2 SVGEGT. The CDR3 spans 14 residues. CDR3 region: CASSYSLSTDTQYF.

The rearrangement joins TRBV28 to TRBJ2-7; the D call from TCRdb, TRBD1, cannot be confirmed without DNA. Germline V CDR1 and CDR2: MDHEN, SYDVKM. CDR3 length equals 12 residues. CDR3 amino acids: CASGETGYEQYF.

V gene TRBV12-3 or TRBV12-4 combines with J gene TRBJ2-7; TCRdb's assignment of TRBD1 cannot be checked, as there is no DNA. The CDR3 sequence is 16 residues long. The CDR3 here is CASSYSTGEKAYEQYF.

This chain uses TRBV7-2 with TRBJ1-5; with no DNA, the TCRdb D assignment of TRBD1 cannot be verified. CDR3 size: 17 residues. Per germline, CDR1 SGHTA and CDR2 FQGNSA. CDR3 amino acids: CASSLGQGQVYERAQHF. Variable domain in full (rest from reference TRBV7-2 and TRBJ1-5): GAGVSQSPSNKVTEKGKDVELRCDPISGHTALYWYRQSLGQGLEFLIYFQGNSAPDKSGLPSDRFSAERTGGSVSTLTIQRTQQEDSAVYLCASSLGQGQVYERAQHFGDGTRLSIL.

This sequence joins TRBV10-3 and TRBJ2-1; there is no DNA to check the TCRdb D call of TRBD1. Looked up from germline, CDR1 is ENHRY and CDR2 is SYGVKD. The CDR3 is 14 residues long. CDR3 loop: CAISELGAGDEQFF.

The chain combines TRBV29-1 with TRBJ2-2; the D call from TCRdb, TRBD1, cannot be confirmed without DNA. Per germline, CDR1 SQVTM and CDR2 ANQGSEA. The CDR3 covers 14 residues. The CDR3 reads CSVDGGGVAGELFF.

This chain joins TRBV29-1 and TRBJ2-1; the TCRdb call, TRBD1, lacks DNA for checking. The CDR3 is 15 amino acids. Germline V gene lookup returns CDR1 SQVTM and CDR2 ANQGSEA. The CDR3 here is CSVEGTESSYNEQFF.

The rearrangement links TRBV29-1 to TRBJ2-7. The CDR3 spans 15 residues. Germline V gene lookup returns CDR1 SQVTM and CDR2 ANQGSEA. CDR3 amino acids: CSVEAYGTDSYEQYF.

The rearrangement links TRBV7-9 to TRBJ2-3. Germline V gene lookup returns CDR1 SEHNR and CDR2 FQNEAQ (reference sequence). The length of the CDR3 is 11 residues. The CDR3 sequence: CASSSVDTQYF.

This chain uses TRBV29-1 with TRBJ2-1. Germline V gene lookup returns CDR1 SQVTM and CDR2 ANQGSEA. CDR3 length: 14 amino acids. The CDR3 sequence is CSAFGELLYNEQFF.

V and J are TRBV29-1 and TRBJ2-7; lacking DNA, the TRBD2 call made by TCRdb goes unchecked. CDR1 is SQVTM, CDR2 ANQGSEA, per germline. This CDR3 region has 14 residues. The CDR3 sequence is CSVDLAGASYEQYF.

This chain links TRBV27 with TRBJ2-7; absent DNA, TCRdb's TRBD1 call cannot be checked. The CDR3 loop spans 14 amino acids. Germline V gene sequence: CDR1 MNHEY, CDR2 SMNVEV (reference sequence). The CDR3 here is CASRWIAGQSEQYF.

This chain joins TRBV6-4 and TRBJ2-2; TCRdb picks TRBD1, but there is no DNA to check that call. CDR1 MRHNA and CDR2 SNTAGT come from the germline V gene. The CDR3 is 15 amino acids. The CDR3 is CASSEDSGGTGELFF.

The chain recombines TRBV6-6 with TRBJ1-2; TCRdb picks TRBD1, but there is no DNA to check that call. The CDR3 extends over 19 amino acids. CDR1 MNHNY and CDR2 SVGAGI come from the germline V gene (reference sequence). The CDR3 is CASSYSPNSLDRGHYGYTF.

V usage is TRBV29-1 and J usage is TRBJ2-7. Germline loops: CDR1 SQVTM, CDR2 ANQGSEA. The CDR3 has 13 residues. CDR3: CSVSRVDSYEQYF.

The chain is built from TRBV29-1 and TRBJ1-3. In germline, CDR1 is SQVTM, CDR2 ANQGSEA. The CDR3 totals 14 residues. The CDR3 here is CSVERPNSGNTIYF.

J is TRBJ2-6 and V is TRBV18. The germline V gene has CDR1 KGHSH and CDR2 LQKENI. This CDR3 comprises 15 residues. Here the CDR3 reads CATQTGGAGANVLTF.

The gene calls are TRBV19 and TRBJ2-1; without DNA, the TCRdb call of TRBD2 cannot be checked. The CDR3 is 16 residues long. The germline V gene has CDR1 LNHDA and CDR2 SQIVND (reference sequence). Here the CDR3 reads CASSMVRLAGDNEQFF. Full variable domain (outside the CDR3, taken from reference TRBV19 and TRBJ2-1): DGGITQSPKYLFRKEGQNVTLSCEQNLNHDAMYWYRQDPGQGLRLIYYSQIVNDFQKGDIAEGYSVSREKKESFPLTVTSAQKNPTAFYLCASSMVRLAGDNEQFFGPGTRLTVL.

This chain connects TRBV6-2 or TRBV6-3 to TRBJ2-7; the TCRdb call, TRBD1, lacks DNA for checking. Germline-derived CDR1 and CDR2 are MNHEY and SVGEGT. The CDR3 extends over 14 amino acids. This CDR3 reads CASSRGDTFYEQYF.